This is a list of T cell receptor beta chains from one sample in a study of beta chain features in type 1 diabetes. The table came from immunoSEQ multiplex PCR; TCRdb's copy has only in-frame clones and leaves some out. The top ten hold approximately 0.021% of the sample, which has roughly 730,000 clones, roughly 12% seen once. The sample was naive CD4+ T cells from blood. All receptors come from a man younger than 35 with type 1 diabetes. The conserved cysteine and the conserved F or W are not part of the CDR3 here. Only part of the rows carry a size: once, few, many, or a class if the clone is expanded.

TRBJ1-1 TRBV15 - 11 ATSRVLNTEAF
TRBJ1-1 TRBV25-1 few 9 ASREDTEAF
TRBJ2-1 TRBV19 - 10 ASNDGGWEQF
TRBJ2-5 TRBV7-8 - 9 ASSFGETQY
TRBJ2-5 TRBV30 - 13 AWQPGASGQETQY
TRBJ2-6 TRBV30 - 13 AWSSQGSGANVLT
TRBJ1-5 TRBV13 - 16 ASSLEGRGPYSNQPQH
TRBJ2-5 TRBV15 - 12 ATSRDSTQETQY
TRBJ1-2 TRBV6-5 few 12 ASSYQIGQPGYT
TRBJ1-3 TRBV28 - 15 ASSLFGQLFSGNTIY
TRBJ1-1 TRBV7-3 - 12 ASSPAGLNTEAF
TRBJ1-1 TRBV10-3 - 11 ATSPTGNTEAF
TRBJ2-4 TRBV18 - 12 ASSPGLAKNIQY
TRBJ2-5 TRBV7-3 - 10 ASTNPGETQY
TRBJ2-3 TRBV10-3 few 11 AIRETSTDTQY
TRBJ2-3 TRBV28 few 13 ASSFGGQGTDTQY
TRBJ2-5 TRBV6-5 - 12 ASSRARGHETQY
TRBJ2-5 TRBV4-1 few 13 ASSQDGRVGETQY
TRBJ2-5 TRBV15 few 10 ATSPAVETQY
TRBJ2-3 TRBV6-5 - 13 ASKPGTGNSNTQY